The 15 T cell receptor beta chains below were found in one sample sequenced in a study of shared clonotypes between healthy human individuals. Profiling relied on immunoSEQ multiplex PCR, and the TCRdb table lists in-frame clones only, not all of them. The table includes some 2.3 million clones, 85% to 95% detected once. Sequenced material: naive CD4+ T cells from PBMCs. Specified subset: CD45RA+ positively selected. The receptors shown here come from a man between 18 and 29 years old in good health. Some clones in this sample may be carry-over from other donors' samples.

This rearrangement joins TRBV29-1 to TRBJ2-7; no definite D call. The V gene's germline CDR1 is SQVTM and CDR2 ANQGSEA. The CDR3 is made up of 14 amino acids. The V and J ends lost 4 bases and 2 bases respectively, with 15 bases between them. CDR3 DNA sequence: TGCAGCGTTGTTAGGGCTTCTGGCCCCTACGAGCAGTACTTC. It encodes CSVVRASGPYEQYF.

This CDR3 reads CASSRQLAGNGGDTQYF. The CDR3 nucleotides read TGTGCCAGCAGCCGACAACTAGCGGGTAACGGTGGAGATACGCAGTATTTT. V is TRBV11-2 and J is TRBJ2-3; 9 bases agree with TRBD2. Germline CDR1 and CDR2: SGHAT and FQNNGV. V was clipped by 5 bases and J by 5 bases; unmatched bases: 14. The CDR3 totals 17 residues.

This clone appeared once. In DNA, the CDR3 is TGTGCCAGCACGATACAAGGAGAGACCCAGTACTTC. Encoded protein: CASTIQGETQYF. The chain uses TRBV28 and TRBJ2-5, with no clear D. CDR3 length: 12 residues. With 7 bases removed from V and 4 bases from J, the gap between germline ends came to 10 bases. The germline V gene has CDR1 MDHEN and CDR2 SYDVKM.

Concerning this clone itself: The same CDR3 arises from other DNA sequences in this sample as well. This rearrangement joins TRBV28 to TRBJ1-4; D gene uncertain. From germline, CDR1 is MDHEN and CDR2 SYDVKM. V lost 5 bases to trimming and J lost 5 bases, with 9 bases between them. This CDR3 has 13 residues. The CDR3 spells CASSPPTNEKLFF. The CDR3 DNA follows: TGTGCCAGCAGTCCCCCTACGAATGAAAAACTGTTTTTT.

The chain's CDR3 is CASSEADRGGSEKLFF. The CDR3 DNA is TGTGCCAGCAGTGAAGCGGACAGGGGAGGTAGTGAAAAACTGTTTTTT. The gene calls are TRBV6-1 and TRBJ1-4; 9 nucleotides line up with TRBD1. V lost 0 bases, J lost 7 bases, and 6 bases stayed unmatched. Per the germline V gene, CDR1 is MNHNS and CDR2 is SASEGT. This CDR3 is 16 amino acids long.

A remark on this clone: Other nucleotide sequences in the sample specify the same CDR3. This chain connects TRBV9 to TRBJ2-2; TRBD2 agrees at 10 bases. Germline V lookup: CDR1 SGDLS, CDR2 YYNGEE. Trimming at V came to 7 bases and at J to 1 base, leaving 1 base not matched to a gene. CDR3 length: 14 amino acids. The CDR3 protein is CASRTSGNTGELFF. The CDR3, as DNA: TGTGCCAGCCGGACTAGCGGGAACACCGGGGAGCTGTTTTTT.

The genes are TRBV28 and TRBJ2-7; perhaps TRBD1 as D (6 bases). Germline V CDR1 and CDR2: MDHEN, SYDVKM. The CDR3 runs 11 residues. The ends were cut back, 6 bases at V and 4 bases at J, with 7 bases in the middle. The CDR3 protein is CASSTGYEQYF. The CDR3 nucleotides are TGTGCCAGCAGCACAGGGTACGAGCAGTACTTC.

This chain connects TRBV7-3 to TRBJ2-5; weak D call: TRBD2 (6 bases). V lost 5 bases to trimming and J lost 5 bases, with 12 bases between them. The germline V gene encodes CDR1 SGHTA and CDR2 FQGTGA. The CDR3 extends over 13 amino acids. The CDR3 sequence is CASSPSDVETQYF. The CDR3 DNA reads TGTGCCAGCAGCCCTAGCGATGTGGAGACCCAGTACTTC. Combining the CDR3 with reference TRBV7-3 and TRBJ2-5 gives the whole variable domain GAGVSQTPSNKVTEKGKYVELRCDPISGHTALYWYRQSLGQGPEFLIYFQGTGAADDSGLPNDRFFAVRPEGSVSTLKIQRTERGDSAVYLCASSPSDVETQYFGPGTRLLVL.

The chain uses TRBV29-1 and TRBJ2-1, with D unclear. CDR3 length: 13 residues. V was clipped by 7 bases and J by 8 bases, with 18 bases between them. Per germline, CDR1 SQVTM and CDR2 ANQGSEA. The CDR3 region has the DNA TGCAGCGGGCAGACACAAAACGCGGATGAGCAGTTCTTC. Translation gives CSGQTQNADEQFF.

The chain recombines TRBV27 with TRBJ1-1; the D is unclear. Germline lookup yields CDR1 MNHEY and CDR2 SMNVEV (reference sequence). V lost 5 bases and J 1 base, leaving 14 bases between the germline ends. There are 15 residues in the CDR3. The CDR3 region is CASSLRSGRNTEAFF. CDR3 in DNA: TGTGCCAGCAGTCTGAGGTCCGGAAGGAACACTGAAGCTTTCTTT.

A single count supports this clone. CDR3 DNA sequence: TGCGCCAGCAGCCAGGACCCGGGACAGACCCTGAGGGGCTACACCTTC. It translates to CASSQDPGQTLRGYTF. The chain links TRBV4-3 to TRBJ1-2, with 7 nucleotides matching TRBD1. There are 16 residues in the CDR3. V lost 3 bases to trimming and J lost 8 bases; unmatched junction nucleotides: 15. CDR1 LGHNA and CDR2 YSLEER come from the germline V gene.

The chain has TRBV5-5 and TRBJ2-7; 9 nucleotides line up with TRBD1. Germline V gene data show CDR1 as SGHKS and CDR2 as YYEKEE (reference sequence). The CDR3 length is 14 residues. The trim removed 3 bases at V and 6 bases at J, leaving 7 bases unmatched. The CDR3, as DNA: TGTGCCAGCAGCTCTCGGACAGGGGTGAGCGAGCAGTACTTC. Protein: CASSSRTGVSEQYF. The full variable domain, its missing parts supplied by reference TRBV5-5 and TRBJ2-7, is DAGVTQSPTHLIKTRGQQVTLRCSPISGHKSVSWYQQVLGQGPQFIFQYYEKEERGRGNFPDRFSARQFPNYSSELNVNALLLGDSALYLCASSSRTGVSEQYFGPGTRLTVT.

Remarks on this clone: Different DNA sequences within this sample yield the same CDR3. This chain joins TRBV5-1 and TRBJ1-1; unclear D gene. This CDR3 is built from 14 residues. V was clipped by 0 bases and J by 1 base, with 7 bases between them. Per the germline V gene, CDR1 is SGHRS and CDR2 is YFSETQ. The CDR3 region is CASSLESRNTEAFF. The CDR3, as DNA: TGCGCCAGCAGCTTGGAGTCTCGGAACACTGAAGCTTTCTTT.

The CDR3 loop is CASSLARGPVDEQYF. The CDR3 nucleotides are TGTGCCAGCAGCTTAGCCAGAGGGCCCGTGGACGAGCAGTACTTC. The chain is built from TRBV7-2 and TRBJ2-7; D perhaps matches TRBD2 (5 bases). Trimming pared 0 bases from V and 5 bases from J, leaving 14 bases between. The CDR3 extends over 15 amino acids. Germline CDR1 is SGHTA and CDR2 is FQGNSA.

This clone has a single count. This sample also contains other DNA sequences that code for the same CDR3. The genes are TRBV27 and TRBJ1-1; the match to TRBD1 covers 8 bases. This CDR3 has 15 amino acids. V dropped 4 bases and J dropped 0; count of bases not matched to a gene: 4. The germline CDR1 and CDR2 sequences are MNHEY and SMNVEV (reference sequence). CDR3 protein: CASSSRTGLNTEAFF. The CDR3 DNA reads as TGTGCCAGCAGTTCCCGGACAGGGCTGAACACTGAAGCTTTCTTT.